This T cell receptor (beta chain) was obtained from a study of cytomegalovirus exposure and HLA in healthy donors. Study-level points and caveats: In a later analysis, V- and J-gene trimming of beta chains associated with a DCLRE1C missense variant, replicated independently. Indistinguishable V segments such as TRBV6-2 and TRBV6-3 were excluded.

The PCR employed 60 Vbeta primers together with 13 Jbeta primers. Libraries were prepared by immunoSEQ multiplex PCR; TCRdb keeps only in-frame clonotypes and omits some of them. The table lists 150,000 to 200,000 clones, roughly four fifths of them singletons. V gave up 3 bases and J gave up 4 bases; unmatched junction bases: 8. This CDR3 spans 15 amino acids. CDR1 and CDR2 (germline): SGHAT, FQNNGV. This clone is a singleton in its sample. Its specificity is not known. This rearrangement joins TRBV11-2 to TRBJ1-1, with TRBD1 matching 7 bases. The sequence was obtained from a woman aged 18-29 years in good health and CMV-seropositive. The sequencing sample was made of PBMCs. CDR3 sequence reads: CASSFGLQGGTEAFF. The DNA of the CDR3 is TGTGCCAGCAGCTTCGGGCTGCAGGGGGGCACTGAAGCTTTCTTT.